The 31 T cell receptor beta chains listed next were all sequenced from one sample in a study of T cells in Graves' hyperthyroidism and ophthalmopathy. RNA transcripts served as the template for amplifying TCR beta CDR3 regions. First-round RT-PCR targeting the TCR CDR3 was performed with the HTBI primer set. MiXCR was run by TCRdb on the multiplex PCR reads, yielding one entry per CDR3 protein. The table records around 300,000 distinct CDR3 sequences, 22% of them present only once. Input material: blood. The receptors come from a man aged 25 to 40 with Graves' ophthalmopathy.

The CDR3 DNA reads as TGTGCCAGCAGCAAATCGGGGGTGCTATGGTATAATTCACCCCTCCACTTT. As protein: CASSKSGVLWYNSPLHF. The V and J genes are TRBV28 and TRBJ1-6, with D maybe TRBD1 (5 bases). Trimming removed 6 bases at V and 4 bases at J, with 19 bases between. The CDR3 covers 17 residues. The germline gives CDR1 MDHEN, CDR2 SYDVKM.

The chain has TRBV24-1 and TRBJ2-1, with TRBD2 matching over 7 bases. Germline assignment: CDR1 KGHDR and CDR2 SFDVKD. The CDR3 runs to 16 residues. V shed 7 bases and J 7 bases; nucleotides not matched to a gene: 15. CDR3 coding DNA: TGTGCCACCAGGGGGGGGGGAGCGGGAAGCAGAAATGAGCAGTTCTTC. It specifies CATRGGGAGSRNEQFF.

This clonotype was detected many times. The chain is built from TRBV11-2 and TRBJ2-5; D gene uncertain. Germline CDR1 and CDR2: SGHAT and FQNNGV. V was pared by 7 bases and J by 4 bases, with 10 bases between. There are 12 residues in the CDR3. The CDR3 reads CASNPRLETQYF. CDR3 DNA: TGTGCCAGCAACCCCCGGCTAGAGACCCAGTACTTC.

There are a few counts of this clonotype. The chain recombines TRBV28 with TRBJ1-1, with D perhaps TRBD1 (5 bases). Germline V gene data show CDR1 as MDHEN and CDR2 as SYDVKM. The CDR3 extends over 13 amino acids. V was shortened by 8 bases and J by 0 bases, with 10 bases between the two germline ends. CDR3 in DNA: TGTGCCAGCTCATACAGGATGAACACTGAAGCTTTCTTT. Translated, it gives CASSYRMNTEAFF.

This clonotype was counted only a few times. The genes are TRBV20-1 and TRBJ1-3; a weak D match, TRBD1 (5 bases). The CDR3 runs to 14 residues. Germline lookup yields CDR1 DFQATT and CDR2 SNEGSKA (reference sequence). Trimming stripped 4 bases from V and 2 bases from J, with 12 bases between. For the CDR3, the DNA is TGCAGTGCTAAAGTGGGGGGAGCTGGAAACACCATATATTTT. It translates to CSAKVGGAGNTIYF.

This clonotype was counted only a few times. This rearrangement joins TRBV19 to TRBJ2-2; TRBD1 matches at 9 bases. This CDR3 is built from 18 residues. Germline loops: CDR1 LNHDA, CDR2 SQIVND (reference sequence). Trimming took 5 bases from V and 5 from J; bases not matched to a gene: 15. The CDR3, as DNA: TGTGCCAGTAGTTCCTTCATAGGGGGACAGGGACTGACCGGGGAGCTGTTTTTT. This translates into CASSSFIGGQGLTGELFF.

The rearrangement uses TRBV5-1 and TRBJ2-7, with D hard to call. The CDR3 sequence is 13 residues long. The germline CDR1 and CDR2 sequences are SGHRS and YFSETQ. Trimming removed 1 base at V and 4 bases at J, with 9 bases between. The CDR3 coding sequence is TGCGCCAGCAGCTTGAACCCAGCTTACGAGCAGTACTTC. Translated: CASSLNPAYEQYF.

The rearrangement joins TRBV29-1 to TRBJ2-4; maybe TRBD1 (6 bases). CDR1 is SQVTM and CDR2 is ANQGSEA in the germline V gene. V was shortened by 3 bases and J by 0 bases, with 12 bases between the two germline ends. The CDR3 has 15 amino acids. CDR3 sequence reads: CSVDWGRLAKNIQYF. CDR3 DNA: TGCAGCGTTGATTGGGGGCGGCTAGCCAAAAACATTCAGTACTTC.

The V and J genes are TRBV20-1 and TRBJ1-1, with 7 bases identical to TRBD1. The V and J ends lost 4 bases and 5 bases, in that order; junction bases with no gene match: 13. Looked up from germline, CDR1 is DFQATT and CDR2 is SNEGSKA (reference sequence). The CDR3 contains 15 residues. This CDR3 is CSATRQGKSRTEAFF. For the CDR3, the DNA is TGCAGTGCTACCCGACAGGGTAAGAGTAGGACTGAAGCTTTCTTT.

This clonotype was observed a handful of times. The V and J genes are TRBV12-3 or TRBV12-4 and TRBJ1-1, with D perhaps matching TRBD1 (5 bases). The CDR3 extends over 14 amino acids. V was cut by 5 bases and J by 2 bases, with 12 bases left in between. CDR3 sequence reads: CASSPRGSNTEAFF. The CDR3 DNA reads TGTGCCAGCAGTCCTAGGGGAAGTAACACTGAAGCTTTCTTT.

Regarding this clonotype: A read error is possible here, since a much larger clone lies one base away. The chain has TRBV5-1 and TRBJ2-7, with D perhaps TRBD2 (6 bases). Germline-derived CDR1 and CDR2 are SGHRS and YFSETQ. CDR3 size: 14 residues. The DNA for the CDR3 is TGCGCCAGCAGCTCCCGAGGAGGGTCCTACGAGCGGTACTTC. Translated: CASSSRGGSYERYF.

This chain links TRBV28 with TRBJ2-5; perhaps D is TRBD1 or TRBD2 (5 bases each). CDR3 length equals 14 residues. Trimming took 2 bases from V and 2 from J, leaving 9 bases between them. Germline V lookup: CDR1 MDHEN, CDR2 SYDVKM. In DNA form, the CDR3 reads TGTGCCAGCAGTTTAATGGGACCGCAAGAGACCCAGTACTTC. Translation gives CASSLMGPQETQYF.

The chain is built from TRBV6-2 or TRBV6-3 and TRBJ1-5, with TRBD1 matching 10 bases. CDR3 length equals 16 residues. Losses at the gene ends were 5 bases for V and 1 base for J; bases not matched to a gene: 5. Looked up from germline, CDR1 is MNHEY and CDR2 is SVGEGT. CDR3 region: CASSTRDRGSNQPQHF. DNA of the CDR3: TGTGCCAGCAGTACCCGGGACAGGGGAAGCAATCAGCCCCAGCATTTT.

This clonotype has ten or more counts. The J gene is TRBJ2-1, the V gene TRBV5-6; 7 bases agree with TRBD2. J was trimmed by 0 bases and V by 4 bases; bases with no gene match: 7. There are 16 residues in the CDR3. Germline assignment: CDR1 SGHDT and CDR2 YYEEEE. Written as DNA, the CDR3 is TGTGCCAGCAGCCCTCTCGGGGGGAGCTCCTACAATGAGCAGTTCTTC. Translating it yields CASSPLGGSSYNEQFF.

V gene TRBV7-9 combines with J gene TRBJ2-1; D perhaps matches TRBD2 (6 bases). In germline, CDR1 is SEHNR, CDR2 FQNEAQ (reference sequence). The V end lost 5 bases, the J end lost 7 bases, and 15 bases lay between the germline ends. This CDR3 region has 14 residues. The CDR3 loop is CASSPGTPENEQFF. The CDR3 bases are TGTGCCAGCAGCCCCGGGACTCCCGAGAATGAGCAGTTCTTC.

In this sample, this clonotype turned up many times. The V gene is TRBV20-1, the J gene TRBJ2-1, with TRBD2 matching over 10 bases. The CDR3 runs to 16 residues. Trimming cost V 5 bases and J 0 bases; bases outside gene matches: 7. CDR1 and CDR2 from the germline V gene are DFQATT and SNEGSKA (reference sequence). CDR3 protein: CSALSLAGGSYNEQFF. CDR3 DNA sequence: TGCAGTGCTCTATCTTTAGCGGGAGGCTCCTACAATGAGCAGTTCTTC.

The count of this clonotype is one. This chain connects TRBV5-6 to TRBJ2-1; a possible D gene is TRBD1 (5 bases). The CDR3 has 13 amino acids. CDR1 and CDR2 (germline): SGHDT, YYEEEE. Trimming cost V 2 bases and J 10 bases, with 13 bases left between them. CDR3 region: CASSFVRGEEQFF. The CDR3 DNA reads TGTGCCAGCAGCTTCGTTAGGGGTGAGGAGCAGTTCTTC.

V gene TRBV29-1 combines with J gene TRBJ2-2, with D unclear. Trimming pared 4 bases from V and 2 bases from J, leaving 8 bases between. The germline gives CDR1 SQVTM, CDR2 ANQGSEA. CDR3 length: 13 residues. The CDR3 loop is CSVGLANTGELFF. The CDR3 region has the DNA TGCAGCGTTGGTTTAGCCAACACCGGGGAGCTGTTTTTT.

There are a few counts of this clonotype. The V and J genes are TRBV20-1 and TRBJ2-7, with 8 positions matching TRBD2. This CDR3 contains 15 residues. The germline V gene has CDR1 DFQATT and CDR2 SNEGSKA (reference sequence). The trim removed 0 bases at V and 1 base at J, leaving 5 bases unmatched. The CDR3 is CSARDTTGGSYEQYF. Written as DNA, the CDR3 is TGCAGTGCTAGAGACACAACGGGAGGGTCCTACGAGCAGTACTTC.

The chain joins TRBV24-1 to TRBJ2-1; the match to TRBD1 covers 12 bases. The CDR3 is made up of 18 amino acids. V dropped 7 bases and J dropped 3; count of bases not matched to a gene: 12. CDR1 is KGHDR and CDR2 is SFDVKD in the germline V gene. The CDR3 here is CATRGTPGTGGIYNEQFF. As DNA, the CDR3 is TGTGCCACCAGGGGAACCCCCGGGACAGGGGGCATCTACAATGAGCAGTTCTTC.

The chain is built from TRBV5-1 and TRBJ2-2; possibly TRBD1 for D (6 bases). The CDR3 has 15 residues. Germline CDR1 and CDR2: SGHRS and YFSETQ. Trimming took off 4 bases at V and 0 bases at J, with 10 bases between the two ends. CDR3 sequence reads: CASSPGTPNTGELFF. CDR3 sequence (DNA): TGCGCCAGCAGCCCCGGGACACCGAACACCGGGGAGCTGTTTTTT.

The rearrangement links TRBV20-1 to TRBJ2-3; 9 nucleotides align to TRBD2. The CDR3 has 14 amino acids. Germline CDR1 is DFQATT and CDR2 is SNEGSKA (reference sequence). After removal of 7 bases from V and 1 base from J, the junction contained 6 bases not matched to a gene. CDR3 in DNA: TGCAGTGTCCCACTAGCGGGCCGCACAGATACGCAGTATTTT. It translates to CSVPLAGRTDTQYF.

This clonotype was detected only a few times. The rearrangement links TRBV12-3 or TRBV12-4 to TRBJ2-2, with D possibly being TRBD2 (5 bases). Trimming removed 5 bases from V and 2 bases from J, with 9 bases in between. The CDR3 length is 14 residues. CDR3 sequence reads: CASSARLNTGELFF. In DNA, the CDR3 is TGTGCCAGCAGTGCAAGACTAAACACCGGGGAGCTGTTTTTT.

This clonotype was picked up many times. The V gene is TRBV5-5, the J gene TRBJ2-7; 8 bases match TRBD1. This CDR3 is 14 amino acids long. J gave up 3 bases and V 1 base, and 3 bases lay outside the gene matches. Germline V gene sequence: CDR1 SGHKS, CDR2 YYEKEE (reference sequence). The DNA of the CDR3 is TGTGCCAGCAGCTTGTTAGGACAGGGCTACGAGCAGTACTTC. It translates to CASSLLGQGYEQYF.

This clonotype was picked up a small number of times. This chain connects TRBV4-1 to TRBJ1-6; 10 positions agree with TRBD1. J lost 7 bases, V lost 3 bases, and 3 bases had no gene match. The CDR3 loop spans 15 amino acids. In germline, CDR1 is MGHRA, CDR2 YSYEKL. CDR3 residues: CASSQSGQGNSPLHF. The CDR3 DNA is TGCGCCAGCAGCCAGTCGGGACAGGGGAATTCACCCCTCCACTTT.

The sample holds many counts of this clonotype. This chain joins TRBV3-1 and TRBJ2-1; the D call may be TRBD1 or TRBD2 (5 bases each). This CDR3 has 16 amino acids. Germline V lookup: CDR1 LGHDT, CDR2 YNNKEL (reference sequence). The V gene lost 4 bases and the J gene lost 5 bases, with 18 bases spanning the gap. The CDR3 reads CASSRAVGTADNEQFF. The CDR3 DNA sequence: TGTGCCAGCAGCCGAGCTGTTGGGACCGCCGACAATGAGCAGTTCTTC.

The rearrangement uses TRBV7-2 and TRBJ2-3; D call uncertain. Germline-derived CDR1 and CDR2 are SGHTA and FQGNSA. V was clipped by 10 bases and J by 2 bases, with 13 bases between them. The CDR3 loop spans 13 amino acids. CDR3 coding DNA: TGTGCCATCAATTGGAGCGTCACAGATACGCAGTATTTT. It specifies CAINWSVTDTQYF.

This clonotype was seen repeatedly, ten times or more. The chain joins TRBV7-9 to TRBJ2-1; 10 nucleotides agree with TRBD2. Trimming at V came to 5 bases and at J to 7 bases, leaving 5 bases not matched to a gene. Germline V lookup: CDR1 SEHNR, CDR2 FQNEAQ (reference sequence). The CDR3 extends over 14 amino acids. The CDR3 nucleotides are TGTGCCAGCAGCAGGCCTAGCGGGAGTAATGAGCAGTTCTTC. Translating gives CASSRPSGSNEQFF.

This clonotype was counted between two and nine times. The CDR3 DNA reads TGTGCCAGCAGTGATCCTCTAGCGGGATCCTACAATGAGCAGTTCTTC. As protein: CASSDPLAGSYNEQFF. V gene TRBV25-1 combines with J gene TRBJ2-1; 9 bases map to TRBD2. Per germline, CDR1 MGHDK and CDR2 SYGVNS. Unmatched junction bases numbered 4, after V lost 3 bases and J lost 1 base. The CDR3 contains 16 residues.

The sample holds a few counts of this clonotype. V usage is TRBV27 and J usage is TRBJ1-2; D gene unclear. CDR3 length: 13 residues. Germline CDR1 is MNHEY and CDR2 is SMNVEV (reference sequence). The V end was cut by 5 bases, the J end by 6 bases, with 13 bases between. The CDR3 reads CASSPSRIHGYTF. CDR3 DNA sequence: TGTGCCAGCAGTCCCTCCCGGATTCATGGCTACACCTTC.

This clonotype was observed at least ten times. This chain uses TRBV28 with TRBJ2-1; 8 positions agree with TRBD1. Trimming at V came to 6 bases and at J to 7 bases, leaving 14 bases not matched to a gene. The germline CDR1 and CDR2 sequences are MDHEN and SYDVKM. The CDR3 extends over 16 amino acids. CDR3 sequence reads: CASSPSRTGWMNEQFF. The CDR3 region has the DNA TGTGCCAGCAGCCCCTCGAGGACAGGGTGGATGAATGAGCAGTTCTTC.